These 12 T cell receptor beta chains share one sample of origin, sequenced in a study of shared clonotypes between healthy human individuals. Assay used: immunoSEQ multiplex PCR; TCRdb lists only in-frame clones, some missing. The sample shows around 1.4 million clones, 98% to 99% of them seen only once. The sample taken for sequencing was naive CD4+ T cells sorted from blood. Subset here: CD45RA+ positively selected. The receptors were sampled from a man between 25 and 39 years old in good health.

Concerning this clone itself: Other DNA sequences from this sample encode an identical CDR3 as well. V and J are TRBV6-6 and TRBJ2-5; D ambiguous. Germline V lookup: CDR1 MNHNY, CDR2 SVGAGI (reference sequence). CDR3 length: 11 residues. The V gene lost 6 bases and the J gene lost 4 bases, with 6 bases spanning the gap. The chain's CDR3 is CASSPGETQYF. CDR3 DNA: TGTGCCAGCAGCCCTGGAGAGACCCAGTACTTC.

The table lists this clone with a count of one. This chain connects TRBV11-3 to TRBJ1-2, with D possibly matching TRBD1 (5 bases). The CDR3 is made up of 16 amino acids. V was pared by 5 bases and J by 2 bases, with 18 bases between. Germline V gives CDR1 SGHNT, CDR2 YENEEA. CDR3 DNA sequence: TGTGCCAGCAGCCCCAAGAAGGGGCCAGCCAACTATGGCTACACCTTC. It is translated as CASSPKKGPANYGYTF.

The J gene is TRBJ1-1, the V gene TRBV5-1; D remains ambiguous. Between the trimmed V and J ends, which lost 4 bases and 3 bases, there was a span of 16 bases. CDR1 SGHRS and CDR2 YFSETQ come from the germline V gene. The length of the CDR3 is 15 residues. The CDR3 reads CASSATIPADTEAFF. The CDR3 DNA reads TGCGCCAGCAGCGCGACCATACCGGCGGACACTGAAGCTTTCTTT.

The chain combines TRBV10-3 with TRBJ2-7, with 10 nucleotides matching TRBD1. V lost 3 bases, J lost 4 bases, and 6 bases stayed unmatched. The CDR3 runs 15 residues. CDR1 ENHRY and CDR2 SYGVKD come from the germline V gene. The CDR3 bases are TGTGCCATCAGTGATCCGGGACAGGGGATATACGAGCAGTACTTC. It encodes CAISDPGQGIYEQYF.

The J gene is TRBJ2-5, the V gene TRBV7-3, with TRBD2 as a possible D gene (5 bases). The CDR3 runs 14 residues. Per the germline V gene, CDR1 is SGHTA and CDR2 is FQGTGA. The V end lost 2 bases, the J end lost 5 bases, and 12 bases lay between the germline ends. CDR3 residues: CASSLLPSSETQYF. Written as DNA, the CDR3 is TGTGCCAGCAGCTTATTGCCTAGCAGTGAGACCCAGTACTTC.

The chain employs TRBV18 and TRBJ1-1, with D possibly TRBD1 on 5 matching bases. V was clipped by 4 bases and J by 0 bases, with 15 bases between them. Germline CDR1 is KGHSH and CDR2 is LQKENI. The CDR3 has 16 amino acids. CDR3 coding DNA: TGTGCCAGCTCACGCGAGGGGCCGGGAATGAACACTGAAGCTTTCTTT. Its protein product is CASSREGPGMNTEAFF.

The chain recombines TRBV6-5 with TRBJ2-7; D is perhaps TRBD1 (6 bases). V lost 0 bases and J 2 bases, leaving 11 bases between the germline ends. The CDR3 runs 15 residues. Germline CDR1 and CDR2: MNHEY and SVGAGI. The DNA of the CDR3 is TGTGCCAGCAGTTACTCCTTAGGACAGCCCTACGAGCAGTACTTC. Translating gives CASSYSLGQPYEQYF.

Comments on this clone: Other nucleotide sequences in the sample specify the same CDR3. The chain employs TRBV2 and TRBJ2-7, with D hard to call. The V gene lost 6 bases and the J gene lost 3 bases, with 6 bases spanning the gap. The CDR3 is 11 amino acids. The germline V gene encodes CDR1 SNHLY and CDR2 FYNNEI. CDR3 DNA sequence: TGTGCCAGCAGGCAGGTCTACGAGCAGTACTTC. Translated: CASRQVYEQYF. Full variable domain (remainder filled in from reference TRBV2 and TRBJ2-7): EPEVTQTPSHQVTQMGQEVILRCVPISNHLYFYWYRQILGQKVEFLVSFYNNEISEKSEIFDDQFSVERPDGSNFTLKIRSTKLEDSAMYFCASRQVYEQYFGPGTRLTVT.

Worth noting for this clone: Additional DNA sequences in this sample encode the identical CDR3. In nucleotides, the CDR3 is TGCGCCAGCAGCTCAGGACTAGCGGCAACCTACGAGCAGTACTTC. Translation gives CASSSGLAATYEQYF. This sequence joins TRBV5-1 and TRBJ2-7; 10 nucleotides align to TRBD2. V trimming: 3 bases; J trimming: 2 bases; junction bases outside the gene matches: 5. Germline V gives CDR1 SGHRS, CDR2 YFSETQ. This CDR3 spans 15 amino acids.

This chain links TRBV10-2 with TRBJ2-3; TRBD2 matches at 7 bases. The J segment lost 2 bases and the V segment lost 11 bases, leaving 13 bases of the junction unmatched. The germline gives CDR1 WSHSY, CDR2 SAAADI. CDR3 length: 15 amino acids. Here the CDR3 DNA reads TGCGCCGCCCGATCCCTAGCGGAATTCACAGATACGCAGTATTTT. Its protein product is CAARSLAEFTDTQYF.

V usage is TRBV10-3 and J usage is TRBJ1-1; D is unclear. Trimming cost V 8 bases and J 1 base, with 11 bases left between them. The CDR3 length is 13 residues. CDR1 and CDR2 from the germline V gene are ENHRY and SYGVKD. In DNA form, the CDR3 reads TGTGCCATCTCCGAAGGGAAGAACACTGAAGCTTTCTTT. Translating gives CAISEGKNTEAFF.

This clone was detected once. CDR3 protein: CASSPQRELPDTQYF. DNA for the CDR3: TGTGCCAGTAGTCCCCAGCGGGAGTTACCGGATACGCAGTATTTT. The rearrangement links TRBV19 to TRBJ2-3, with 8 bases matching TRBD2. The CDR3 spans 15 residues. Unmatched junction bases numbered 10, after V lost 5 bases and J lost 6 bases. The V gene's germline CDR1 is LNHDA and CDR2 SQIVND (reference sequence). The full variable domain, its missing parts supplied by reference TRBV19 and TRBJ2-3, is DGGITQSPKYLFRKEGQNVTLSCEQNLNHDAMYWYRQDPGQGLRLIYYSQIVNDFQKGDIAEGYSVSREKKESFPLTVTSAQKNPTAFYLCASSPQRELPDTQYFGPGTRLTVL.